The 2 T cell receptor beta chains listed next were all sequenced from one sample in a study of T cell responses to AZD1222 COVID-19 vaccine. Measured with immunoSEQ multiplex PCR; TCRdb has only the in-frame clones, and not every one. Among some 130,000 clones listed, 70% to 90% were seen once. Sequencing was performed on peripheral blood, taken 28 days after the second AZD1222 dose. Receptor source: an adult who received the AZD1222 COVID-19 vaccine.

This rearrangement joins TRBV4-2 to TRBJ1-4; D is perhaps TRBD1 (5 bases). Germline assignment: CDR1 LGHNA and CDR2 YNFKEQ. CDR3 size: 16 residues. The germline V and J ends were trimmed by 1 base and 8 bases, with 17 bases remaining between them. This CDR3 is CASSQGGLRVREKLFF. CDR3 nucleotides: TGTGCCAGCAGCCAAGGGGGTCTCAGGGTAAGAGAAAAACTGTTTTTT.

The chain's CDR3 is CASSQGNSGASTGELFF. CDR3 DNA: TGTGCCAGCAGCCAAGGGAATAGCGGGGCGTCCACCGGGGAGCTGTTTTTT. This chain connects TRBV14 to TRBJ2-2; 8 nucleotides match TRBD2. The CDR3 has 17 residues. The trim removed 1 base at V and 4 bases at J, leaving 8 bases unmatched. Germline lookup yields CDR1 SGHDN and CDR2 FVKESK.